This TCR beta chain was documented in a study of OX40 agonist ivuxolimab in advanced cancers. Looking at the study overall: Dose-escalation subjects each had hepatocellular carcinoma, melanoma, renal cell or head and neck cancer.

Libraries were prepared by immunoSEQ multiplex PCR; TCRdb keeps only in-frame clonotypes and omits some of them. The table includes 70,000 to 90,000 clones, more than 75% detected once. The sample holds one count of this clone. Autoimmune disease history or systemic immunosuppression barred patients. This CDR3 has 16 residues. Trimming took off 3 bases at V and 2 bases at J, with 17 bases between the two ends. CDR1 and CDR2 from the germline V gene are MDHEN and SYDVKM. The TCR sequence derives from an adult with an advanced solid tumor such as melanoma, head and neck, liver or kidney cancer. The gene calls are TRBV28 and TRBJ2-7, with D perhaps matching TRBD1 (5 bases). This specimen consisted of CD4+ or CD8+ T cells sorted from blood, obtained in a trial of the OX40 agonist ivuxolimab. CDR3 loop: CASSLFSVKGAYEQYF. CDR3 DNA: TGTGCCAGCAGTTTGTTTTCGGTAAAAGGGGCCTACGAGCAGTACTTC.